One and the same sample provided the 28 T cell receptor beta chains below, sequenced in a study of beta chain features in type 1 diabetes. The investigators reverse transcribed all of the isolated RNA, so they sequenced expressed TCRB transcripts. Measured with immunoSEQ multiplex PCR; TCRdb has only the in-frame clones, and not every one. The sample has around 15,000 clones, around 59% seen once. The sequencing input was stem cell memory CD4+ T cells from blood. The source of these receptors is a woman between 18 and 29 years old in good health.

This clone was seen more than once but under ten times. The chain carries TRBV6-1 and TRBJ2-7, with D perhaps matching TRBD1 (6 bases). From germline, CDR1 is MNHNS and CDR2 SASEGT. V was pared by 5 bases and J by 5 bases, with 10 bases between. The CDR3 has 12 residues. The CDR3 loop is CASSPQGDEQYF. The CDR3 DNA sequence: TGTGCCAGCAGTCCACAGGGAGACGAGCAGTACTTC.

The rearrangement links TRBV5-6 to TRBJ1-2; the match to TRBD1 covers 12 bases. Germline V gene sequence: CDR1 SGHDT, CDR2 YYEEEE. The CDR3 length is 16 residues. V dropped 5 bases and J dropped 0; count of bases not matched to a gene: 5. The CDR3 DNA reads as TGTGCCAGCAGTTGGGGGACAGGGGGCGCTAACTATGGCTACACCTTC. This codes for CASSWGTGGANYGYTF. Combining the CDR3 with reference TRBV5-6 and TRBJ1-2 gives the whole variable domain DAGVTQSPTHLIKTRGQQVTLRCSPKSGHDTVSWYQQALGQGPQFIFQYYEEEERQRGNFPDRFSGHQFPNYSSELNVNALLLGDSALYLCASSWGTGGANYGYTFGSGTRLTVV.

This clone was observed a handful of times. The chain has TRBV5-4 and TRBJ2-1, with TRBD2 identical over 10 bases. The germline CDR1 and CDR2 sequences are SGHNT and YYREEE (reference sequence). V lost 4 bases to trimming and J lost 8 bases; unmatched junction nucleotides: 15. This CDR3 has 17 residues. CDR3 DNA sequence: TGTGCCAGCAGCCAAGAGTCTAGCGGGAGCGTCGGAGATGAGCAGTTCTTC. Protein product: CASSQESSGSVGDEQFF.

The CDR3 spells CSVGAGKSYGYTF. CDR3 bases: TGCAGCGTTGGTGCAGGAAAGTCCTATGGCTACACCTTC. This chain links TRBV29-1 with TRBJ1-2; D is uncertain. Per the germline V gene, CDR1 is SQVTM and CDR2 is ANQGSEA. The CDR3 extends over 13 amino acids. V was clipped by 4 bases and J by 4 bases, with 13 bases between them.

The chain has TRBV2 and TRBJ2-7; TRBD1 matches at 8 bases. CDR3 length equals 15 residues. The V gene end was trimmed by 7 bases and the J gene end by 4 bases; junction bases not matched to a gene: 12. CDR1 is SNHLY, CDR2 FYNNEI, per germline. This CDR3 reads CASTERTGTLYEQYF. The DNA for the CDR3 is TGTGCCAGCACCGAGCGGACAGGGACCCTATACGAGCAGTACTTC.

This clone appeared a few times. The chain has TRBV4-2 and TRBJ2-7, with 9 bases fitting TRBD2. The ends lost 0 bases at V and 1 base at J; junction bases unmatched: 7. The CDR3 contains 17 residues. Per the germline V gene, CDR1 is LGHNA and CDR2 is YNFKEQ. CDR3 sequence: CASSQDLAGVGSYEQYF. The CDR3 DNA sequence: TGTGCCAGCAGCCAAGATTTAGCGGGAGTCGGTTCCTACGAGCAGTACTTC.

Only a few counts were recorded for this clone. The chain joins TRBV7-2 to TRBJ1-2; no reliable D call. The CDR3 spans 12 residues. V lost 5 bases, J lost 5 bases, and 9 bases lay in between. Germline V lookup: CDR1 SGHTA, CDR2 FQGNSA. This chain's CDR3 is CASSPTTYGYTF. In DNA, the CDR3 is TGTGCCAGCAGCCCTACTACTTATGGCTACACCTTC.

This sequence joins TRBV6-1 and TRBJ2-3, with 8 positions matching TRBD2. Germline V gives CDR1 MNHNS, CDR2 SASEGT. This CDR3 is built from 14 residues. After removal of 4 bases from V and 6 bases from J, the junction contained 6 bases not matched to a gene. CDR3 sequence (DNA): TGTGCCAGCAGTGGTGCGGGGGGCGGGGATACGCAGTATTTT. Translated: CASSGAGGGDTQYF.

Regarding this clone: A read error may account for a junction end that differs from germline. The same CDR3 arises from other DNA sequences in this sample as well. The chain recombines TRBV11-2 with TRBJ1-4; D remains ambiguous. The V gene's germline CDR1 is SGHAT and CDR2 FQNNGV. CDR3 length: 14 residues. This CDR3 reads CASSFSATNEKLFF. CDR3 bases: TGTGCCAGCAGCTTCAGTGCAACTAATGAAAAGCTGTTTTTT. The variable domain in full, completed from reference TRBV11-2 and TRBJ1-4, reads EAGVAQSPRYKIIEKRQSVAFWCNPISGHATLYWYQQILGQGPKLLIQFQNNGVVDDSQLPKDRFSAERLKGVDSTLKIQPAKLEDSAVYLCASSFSATNEKLFFGSGTQLSVL.

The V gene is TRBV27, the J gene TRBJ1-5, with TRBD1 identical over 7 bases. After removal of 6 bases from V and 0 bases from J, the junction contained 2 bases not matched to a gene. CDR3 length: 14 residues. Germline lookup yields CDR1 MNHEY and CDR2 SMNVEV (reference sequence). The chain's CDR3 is CASRAGGSNQPQHF. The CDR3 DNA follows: TGTGCCAGCAGGGCAGGGGGTAGCAATCAGCCCCAGCATTTT.

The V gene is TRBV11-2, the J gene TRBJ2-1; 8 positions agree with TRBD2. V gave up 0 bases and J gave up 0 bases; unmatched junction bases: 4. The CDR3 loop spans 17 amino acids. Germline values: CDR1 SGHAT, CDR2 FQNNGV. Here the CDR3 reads CASSLEMAGGSYNEQFF. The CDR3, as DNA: TGTGCCAGCAGCTTAGAAATGGCGGGAGGCTCCTACAATGAGCAGTTCTTC.

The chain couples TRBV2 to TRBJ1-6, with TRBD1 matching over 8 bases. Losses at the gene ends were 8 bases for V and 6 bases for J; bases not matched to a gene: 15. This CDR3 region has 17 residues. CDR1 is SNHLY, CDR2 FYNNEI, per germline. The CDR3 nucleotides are TGTGCCAGCGAGACTACCGACAGGGGATCTAGTAATTCACCCCTCCACTTT. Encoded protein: CASETTDRGSSNSPLHF.

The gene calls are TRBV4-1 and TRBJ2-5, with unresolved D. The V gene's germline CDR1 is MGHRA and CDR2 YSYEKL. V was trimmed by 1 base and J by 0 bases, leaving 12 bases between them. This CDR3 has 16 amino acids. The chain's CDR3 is CASSQALSLYQETQYF. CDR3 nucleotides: TGCGCCAGCAGCCAAGCCCTGAGTCTATACCAAGAGACCCAGTACTTC.

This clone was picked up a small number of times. CDR3 nucleotides: TGTGCCAGCAGCTTATGGGCTAGCGGGGGGGCGGATGAGCAGTTCTTC. It specifies CASSLWASGGADEQFF. The gene calls are TRBV7-3 and TRBJ2-1; 12 bases are shared with TRBD2. CDR1 is SGHTA and CDR2 is FQGTGA in the germline V gene. V trimming: 2 bases; J trimming: 8 bases; junction bases outside the gene matches: 7. This CDR3 has 16 residues.

DNA for the CDR3: TGTGCCAGCAGTGAATGGTTCAGGGGGTCTTATAGCAATCAGCCCCAGCATTTT. Residues: CASSEWFRGSYSNQPQHF. The chain uses TRBV2 and TRBJ1-5, with 7 positions matching TRBD1. The CDR3 loop spans 18 amino acids. Germline CDR1 and CDR2: SNHLY and FYNNEI. V was clipped by 2 bases and J by 0 bases; unmatched bases: 10.

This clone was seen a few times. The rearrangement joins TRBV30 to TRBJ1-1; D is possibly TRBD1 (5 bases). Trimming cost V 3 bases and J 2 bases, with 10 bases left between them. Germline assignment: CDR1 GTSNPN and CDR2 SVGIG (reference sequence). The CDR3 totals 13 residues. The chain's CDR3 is CAWSPQGNTEAFF. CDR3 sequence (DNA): TGTGCCTGGAGCCCCCAGGGAAACACTGAAGCTTTCTTT.

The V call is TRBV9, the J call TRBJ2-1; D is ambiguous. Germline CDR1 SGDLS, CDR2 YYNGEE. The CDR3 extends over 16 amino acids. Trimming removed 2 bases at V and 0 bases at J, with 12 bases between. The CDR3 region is CASSVGAPSSYNEQFF. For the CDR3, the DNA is TGTGCCAGCAGCGTTGGTGCCCCCAGCTCCTACAATGAGCAGTTCTTC.

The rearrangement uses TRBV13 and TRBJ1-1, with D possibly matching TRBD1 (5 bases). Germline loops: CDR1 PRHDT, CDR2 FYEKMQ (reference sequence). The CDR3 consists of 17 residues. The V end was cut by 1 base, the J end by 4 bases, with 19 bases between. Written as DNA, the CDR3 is TGTGCCAGCAGCTTAGTTGCCGGTCGGGGGTTGAGCACTGAAGCTTTCTTT. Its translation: CASSLVAGRGLSTEAFF.

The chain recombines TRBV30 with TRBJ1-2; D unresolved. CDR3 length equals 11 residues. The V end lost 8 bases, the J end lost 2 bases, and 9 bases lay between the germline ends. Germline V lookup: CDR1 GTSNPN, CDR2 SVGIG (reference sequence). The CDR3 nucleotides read TGTGCCCGGGAGAAAAACTATGGCTACACCTTC. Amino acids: CAREKNYGYTF.

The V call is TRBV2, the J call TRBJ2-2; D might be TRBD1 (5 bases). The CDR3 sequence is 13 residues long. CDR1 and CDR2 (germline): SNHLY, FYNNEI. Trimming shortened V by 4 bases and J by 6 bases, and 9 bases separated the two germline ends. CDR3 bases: TGTGCCAGCAGTGGTTTCAGGGCCGGGGAGCTGTTTTTT. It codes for CASSGFRAGELFF.

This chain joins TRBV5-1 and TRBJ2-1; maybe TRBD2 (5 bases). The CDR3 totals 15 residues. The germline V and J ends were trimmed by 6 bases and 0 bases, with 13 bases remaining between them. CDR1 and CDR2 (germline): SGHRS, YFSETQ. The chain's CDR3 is CASTLLESSYNEQFF. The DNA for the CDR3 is TGCGCCAGCACCTTACTAGAGAGCTCCTACAATGAGCAGTTCTTC.

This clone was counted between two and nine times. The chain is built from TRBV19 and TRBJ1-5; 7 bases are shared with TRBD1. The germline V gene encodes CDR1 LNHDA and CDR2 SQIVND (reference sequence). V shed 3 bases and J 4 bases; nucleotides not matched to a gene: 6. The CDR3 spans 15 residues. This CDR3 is CASSIDGTENQPQHF. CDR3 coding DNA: TGTGCCAGTAGTATTGACGGGACAGAGAATCAGCCCCAGCATTTT.

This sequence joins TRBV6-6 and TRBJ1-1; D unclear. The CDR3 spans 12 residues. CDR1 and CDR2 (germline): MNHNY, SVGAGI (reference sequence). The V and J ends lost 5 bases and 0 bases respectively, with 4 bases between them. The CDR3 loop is CASSPMNTEAFF. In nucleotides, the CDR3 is TGTGCCAGCAGTCCTATGAACACTGAAGCTTTCTTT.

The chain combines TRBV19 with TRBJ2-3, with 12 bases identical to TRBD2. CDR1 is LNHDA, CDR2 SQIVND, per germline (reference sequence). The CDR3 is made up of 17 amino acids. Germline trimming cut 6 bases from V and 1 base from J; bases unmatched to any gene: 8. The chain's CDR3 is CASSPLAGGRRTDTQYF. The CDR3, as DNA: TGTGCCAGTAGCCCGCTAGCGGGGGGGCGTCGCACAGATACGCAGTATTTT.

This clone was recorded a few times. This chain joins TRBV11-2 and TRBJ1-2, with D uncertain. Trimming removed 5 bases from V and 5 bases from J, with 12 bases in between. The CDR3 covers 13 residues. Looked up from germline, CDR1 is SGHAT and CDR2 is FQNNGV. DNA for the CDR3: TGTGCCAGCAGCCCCGAGGTTGGGTATGGCTACACCTTC. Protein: CASSPEVGYGYTF.

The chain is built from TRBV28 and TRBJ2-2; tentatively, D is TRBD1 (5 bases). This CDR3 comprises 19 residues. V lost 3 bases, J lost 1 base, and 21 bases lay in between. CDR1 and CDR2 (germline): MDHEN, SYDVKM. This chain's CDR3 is CASSFGQGIFSVNTGELFF. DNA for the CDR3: TGTGCCAGCAGTTTTGGTCAGGGCATCTTCTCGGTGAACACCGGGGAGCTGTTTTTT. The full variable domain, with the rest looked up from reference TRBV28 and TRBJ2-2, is DVKVTQSSRYLVKRTGEKVFLECVQDMDHENMFWYRQDPGLGLRLIYFSYDVKMKEKGDIPEGYSVSREKKERFSLILESASTNQTSMYLCASSFGQGIFSVNTGELFFGEGSRLTVL.

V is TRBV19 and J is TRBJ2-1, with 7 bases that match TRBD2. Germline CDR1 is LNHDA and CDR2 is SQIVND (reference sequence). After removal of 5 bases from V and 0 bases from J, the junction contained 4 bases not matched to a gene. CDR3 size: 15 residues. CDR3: CASSSSGFSYNEQFF. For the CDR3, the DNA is TGTGCCAGTAGTTCTAGCGGCTTCTCCTACAATGAGCAGTTCTTC.

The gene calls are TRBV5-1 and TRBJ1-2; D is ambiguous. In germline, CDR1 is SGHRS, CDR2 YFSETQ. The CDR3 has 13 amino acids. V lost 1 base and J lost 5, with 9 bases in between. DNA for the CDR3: TGCGCCAGCAGCTTGAGTACGGGTTATGGCTACACCTTC. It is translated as CASSLSTGYGYTF.